The source of this T cell receptor beta chain is a study of cytomegalovirus exposure and HLA in healthy donors. This clone occurred once. Its specificity is not known. Overall study findings and caveats: Altogether, 164 TCR beta chains were recorded as cytomegalovirus-associated.

Measured with immunoSEQ multiplex PCR; TCRdb has only the in-frame clones, and not every one. The sample records some 170,000 clones, roughly nine tenths being singletons. Trimming at V came to 5 bases and at J to 8 bases, leaving 5 bases not matched to a gene. CDR1 and CDR2 from the germline V gene are PRHDT and FYEKMQ (reference sequence). There are 13 residues in the CDR3. The sample consisted of PBMCs. The chain employs TRBV13 and TRBJ1-1; TRBD1 matches at 10 bases. This receptor was taken from a man in his thirties or forties in good health and CMV-seropositive. This CDR3 reads CASSPDRGLEAFF. The CDR3 nucleotides are TGTGCCAGCAGCCCTGACAGGGGGCTCGAAGCTTTCTTT.